The 16 T cell receptor beta chains below come from one sample, sequenced in a study of CD8 T cells in ankylosing spondylitis. One entry per CDR3 protein results from TCRdb running MiXCR on the 5' RACE reads. Of roughly 240,000 distinct CDR3 sequences in the sample, approximately 8% were seen once. Sequencing was carried out using blood, either unsorted or a sorted T cell fraction (not recorded which). These receptors came from a female donor with ankylosing spondylitis or in good health (not recorded which).

There are many counts of this clonotype. The chain has TRBV7-2 and TRBJ2-7; a possible D gene is TRBD2 (5 bases). Germline V gene lookup returns CDR1 SGHTA and CDR2 FQGNSA. The CDR3 spans 13 residues. V was trimmed by 1 base and J by 7 bases, leaving 11 bases between them. DNA for the CDR3: TGTGCCAGCAGCTTAGTCCTCTCGGGAGAGCAGTACTTC. Translated: CASSLVLSGEQYF.

This clonotype showed up many times. The chain links TRBV20-1 to TRBJ2-3; a weak D match, TRBD1 (6 bases). The germline gives CDR1 DFQATT, CDR2 SNEGSKA (reference sequence). The CDR3 is made up of 16 amino acids. V was clipped by 3 bases and J by 7 bases, with 23 bases between them. CDR3 sequence: CSARPTNRARDHTQYF. The CDR3 nucleotides are TGCAGTGCTAGGCCTACTAACAGGGCCCGGGATCATACGCAGTATTTT.

This clonotype was seen at least ten times. The chain employs TRBV20-1 and TRBJ2-7; 9 bases are a match to TRBD1. J was trimmed by 5 bases and V by 7 bases; bases with no gene match: 12. This CDR3 region has 14 residues. The germline CDR1 and CDR2 sequences are DFQATT and SNEGSKA (reference sequence). The CDR3 DNA follows: TGCAGTGTCTCACCCGGGACAGGGTTCGACGAGCAGTACTTC. Translated, it gives CSVSPGTGFDEQYF.

This clonotype was seen ten or more times. The rearrangement joins TRBV7-2 to TRBJ1-2; D may be TRBD1 (5 bases). Deletions cut 0 bases from V and 8 bases from J, with 16 bases between. CDR1 SGHTA and CDR2 FQGNSA come from the germline V gene. The CDR3 totals 15 residues. CDR3 in amino acids: CASSLAMTRGYGYTF. DNA for the CDR3: TGTGCCAGCAGCTTAGCAATGACGAGGGGATACGGCTACACCTTC.

With regard to this clonotype: A much more abundant neighbour one base away suggests this may be a read error. This sequence joins TRBV7-2 and TRBJ2-1; maybe TRBD2 (5 bases). The germline CDR1 and CDR2 sequences are SGHTA and FQGNSA. This CDR3 region has 14 residues. CDR3 nucleotide sequence: TGTGCCAGCAACTTAGCGCCAGCGCTGGATGAGCAGTTCTTC. Protein: CASNLAPALDEQFF.

This clonotype showed up just once. This may be a read error, as it is one base from a much larger clone. The rearrangement joins TRBV12-3 or TRBV12-4 to TRBJ2-2, with 9 bases that match TRBD1. The CDR3 extends over 14 amino acids. The CDR3 DNA is TGTACCAGCAGGCGACAGGGGGACACCGGGGAGCTGTTTTTT. Protein: CTSRRQGDTGELFF.

The chain links TRBV6-2 or TRBV6-3 to TRBJ1-2, with D possibly being TRBD1 (5 bases). V lost 6 bases and J lost 0, with 26 bases in between. From germline, CDR1 is MNHEY and CDR2 SVGEGT. The CDR3 totals 19 residues. This CDR3 is CASSLSSDDSPLANYGYTF. CDR3 nucleotide sequence: TGTGCCAGCAGCCTTTCCTCAGACGACAGCCCACTAGCTAACTATGGCTACACCTTC.

A remark on this clonotype: This may come from a read error, since a much larger clone is one base off. This chain links TRBV29-1 with TRBJ1-4; D call uncertain. Germline V CDR1 and CDR2: SQVTM, ANQGSEA. The CDR3 length is 11 residues. V was shortened by 3 bases and J by 12 bases, with 11 bases between the two germline ends. The CDR3 DNA sequence: TGCAGCGTTGACGAGGAAAGTGAACTGTTTTTT. It encodes CSVDEESELFF. Supplemented by reference TRBV29-1 and TRBJ1-4, the full variable domain reads SAVISQKPSRDICQRGTSLTIQCQVDSQVTMMFWYRQQPGQSLTLIATANQGSEATYESGFVIDKFPISRPNLTFSTLTVSNMSPEDSSIYLCSVDEESELFFGSGTQLSVL.

This clonotype was observed at least ten times. The chain recombines TRBV12-3 or TRBV12-4 with TRBJ1-5, with no clear D. Trimming removed 3 bases from V and 4 bases from J, with 4 bases in between. The CDR3 length is 12 residues. The CDR3: CASSFRNQPQHF. Written as DNA, the CDR3 is TGTGCCAGCAGTTTTAGGAATCAGCCCCAGCATTTT.

This clonotype has at least ten counts. The V gene is TRBV20-1, the J gene TRBJ2-7; D gene ambiguous. CDR1 DFQATT and CDR2 SNEGSKA come from the germline V gene (reference sequence). V was shortened by 5 bases and J by 2 bases, with 7 bases between the two germline ends. The CDR3 spans 11 residues. DNA for the CDR3: TGCAGTGCTTCAGAGGCCTACGAGCAGTACTTC. Encoded protein: CSASEAYEQYF.

This clonotype was seen ten or more times. The chain uses TRBV18 and TRBJ1-1; tentative D call: TRBD1 (6 bases). Germline CDR1 KGHSH, CDR2 LQKENI. This CDR3 has 15 amino acids. Deletions cut 5 bases from V and 5 bases from J, with 18 bases between. The CDR3 is CASSVRGAGVTEAFF. Written as DNA, the CDR3 is TGTGCCAGCTCAGTCAGGGGTGCCGGCGTGACTGAAGCTTTCTTT.

This clonotype has a count of ten or more. The V gene is TRBV20-1, the J gene TRBJ2-1, with D possibly TRBD2 on 6 matching bases. Looked up from germline, CDR1 is DFQATT and CDR2 is SNEGSKA (reference sequence). This CDR3 has 13 residues. The CDR3 reads CSGSFSSYNEQFF. The CDR3 DNA is TGCAGCGGGAGCTTTAGCTCCTACAATGAGCAGTTCTTC.

On this clonotype: This may be a read error: a much more frequent sequence differs by one nucleotide. The chain links TRBV5-1 to TRBJ1-1; TRBD1 aligns across 7 bases. In germline, CDR1 is SGHRS, CDR2 YFSETQ. The CDR3 sequence is 16 residues long. Losses at the gene ends were 0 bases for V and 2 bases for J; bases not matched to a gene: 7. The CDR3 DNA reads as TGCGCCAGCAGCTTGGGGTTACAGGGGACAAACACTGAAGCTTTCTTT. Amino acid sequence: CASSLGLQGTNTEAFF.

This clonotype was counted at least ten times. This chain uses TRBV9 with TRBJ2-5; D perhaps matches TRBD1 (5 bases). Deletions cut 0 bases from V and 4 bases from J, with 10 bases between. This CDR3 has 14 residues. CDR1 is SGDLS and CDR2 is YYNGEE in the germline V gene. CDR3 bases: TGTGCCAGCAGCGTAGAGGGGCAGGGAGAGACCCAGTACTTC. Translation gives CASSVEGQGETQYF.

This clonotype came up many times. The V gene is TRBV12-3 or TRBV12-4, the J gene TRBJ2-7, with 11 positions matching TRBD1. The CDR3 length is 15 residues. The V and J ends lost 6 bases and 3 bases, in that order; junction bases with no gene match: 7. In nucleotides, the CDR3 is TGTGCCAGCAGCACGGGGACAGGGGGTTTCTACGAGCAGTACTTC. Its protein is CASSTGTGGFYEQYF.

This clonotype was seen ten or more times. The chain recombines TRBV7-2 with TRBJ2-4; D unresolved. From germline, CDR1 is SGHTA and CDR2 FQGNSA. V was shortened by 1 base and J by 7 bases, with 14 bases between the two germline ends. The CDR3 totals 15 residues. Here the CDR3 DNA reads TGTGCCAGCAGCTTAGGAGTAAAGAACCGGAACATTCAGTACTTC. Its translation: CASSLGVKNRNIQYF.